The 13 T cell receptor beta chains below all came from one sample that was sequenced in a study of early T cells in non-severe SARS-CoV-2 infection. A single record per CDR3 protein comes from TCRdb applying MiXCR to the 5' RACE reads. The repertoire holds over 80,000 distinct CDR3 sequences, with more than 10% as singletons. Sequencing was performed on whole blood, taken at baseline. These receptors all stem from an adult who was a healthcare worker with PCR-confirmed SARS-CoV-2 infection or an uninfected control (not recorded which).

At least ten counts were recorded for this clonotype. J is TRBJ2-7 and V is TRBV20-1; D unresolved. Trimming pared 5 bases from V and 0 bases from J, leaving 5 bases between. Germline V gene lookup returns CDR1 DFQATT and CDR2 SNEGSKA (reference sequence). This CDR3 contains 11 residues. CDR3 amino acids: CSAQSSYEQYF. Written as DNA, the CDR3 is TGCAGTGCTCAGAGCTCCTACGAGCAGTACTTC.

The chain joins TRBV20-1 to TRBJ2-2; D not resolved. The CDR3 extends over 13 amino acids. Germline CDR1 DFQATT, CDR2 SNEGSKA (reference sequence). V shed 6 bases and J shed 7 bases, with 15 bases lying between them. As DNA, the CDR3 is TGCAGTGCCCCTTTCCAACTTGGCGGGGAGCTGTTTTTT. Its protein product is CSAPFQLGGELFF.

This clonotype has more than one count but fewer than ten. The chain is built from TRBV5-1 and TRBJ2-7; possible D gene TRBD1, 5 bases. The CDR3 runs 15 residues. Trimming removed 0 bases from V and 5 bases from J, with 15 bases in between. In germline, CDR1 is SGHRS, CDR2 YFSETQ. DNA of the CDR3: TGCGCCAGCAGCTTGGGAGCGAGTCTGGGGCACGAGCAGTACTTC. Its translation is CASSLGASLGHEQYF.

The chain combines TRBV7-9 with TRBJ2-1; 15 nucleotides match TRBD2. There are 19 residues in the CDR3. Germline CDR1 SEHNR, CDR2 FQNEAQ (reference sequence). V gave up 3 bases and J gave up 0 bases; unmatched junction bases: 6. The CDR3 DNA reads TGTGCCAGCAGCTTCGGACTAGCGGGAGGGTCGAGCTCCTACAATGAGCAGTTCTTC. This translates into CASSFGLAGGSSSYNEQFF.

The chain recombines TRBV12-3 or TRBV12-4 with TRBJ1-5; the D gene is possibly TRBD1 (5 bases). CDR3 length: 14 residues. V lost 2 bases and J lost 4, with 9 bases in between. CDR3 DNA sequence: TGTGCCAGCAGTTTATCGGACACGAATCAGCCCCAGCATTTT. It specifies CASSLSDTNQPQHF.

This clonotype was counted ten times or more. This chain connects TRBV4-2 to TRBJ2-2, with D perhaps matching TRBD2 (5 bases). Trimming pared 3 bases from V and 4 bases from J, leaving 12 bases between. The CDR3 loop spans 15 amino acids. Germline CDR1 LGHNA, CDR2 YNFKEQ. Written as DNA, the CDR3 is TGTGCCAGCAGCCAGGGCAGCGGTGGCACCGGGGAGCTGTTTTTT. It encodes CASSQGSGGTGELFF.

This clonotype was found many times. J is TRBJ2-3 and V is TRBV29-1, with D uncertain. The germline gives CDR1 SQVTM, CDR2 ANQGSEA. CDR3 length: 13 amino acids. V was clipped by 3 bases and J by 6 bases, with 13 bases between them. CDR3 sequence reads: CSVDGQSTDTQYF. The CDR3 bases are TGCAGCGTTGATGGGCAGTCTACGGATACGCAGTATTTT.

This clonotype was seen a few times. The V call is TRBV28, the J call TRBJ1-2; a weak D match, TRBD1 (6 bases). Germline V gives CDR1 MDHEN, CDR2 SYDVKM. Deletions cut 7 bases from V and 6 bases from J, with 27 bases between. There are 17 residues in the CDR3. The CDR3 DNA reads as TGTGCCAGCAATCCCCCCGTGGCTGGGGGCGCTCTCCATGGCTACACCTTC. This codes for CASNPPVAGGALHGYTF.

Note on this clonotype: A much larger clone differs from this one at a single base, so this may be a read error. The chain uses TRBV6-1 and TRBJ2-7, with a weak D call TRBD1 (5 bases). CDR1 MNHNS and CDR2 SASEGT come from the germline V gene. This CDR3 region has 14 residues. The chain's CDR3 is CVSSALVQGYEQYF. CDR3 coding DNA: TGTGTCAGCAGTGCCTTGGTGCAGGGCTACGAGCAGTACTTC.

This clonotype was observed a few times. The chain employs TRBV10-3 and TRBJ1-5; 9 bases are a match to TRBD1. The V segment lost 2 bases and the J segment 10 bases; nucleotides outside the gene matches: 6. The CDR3 loop spans 14 amino acids. The germline CDR1 and CDR2 sequences are ENHRY and SYGVKD. The CDR3 bases are TGTGCCATCAGTGAGGCAGGGACAGGGCGACCCCAGCATTTT. It encodes CAISEAGTGRPQHF.

CDR3 residues: CASSELQVAEAFF. In DNA, the CDR3 is TGTGCCAGCAGTGAACTCCAAGTCGCTGAAGCTTTCTTT. This chain links TRBV6-1 with TRBJ1-1, with D uncertain. The CDR3 sequence is 13 residues long. With 2 bases removed from V and 6 bases from J, the gap between germline ends came to 10 bases. Per the germline V gene, CDR1 is MNHNS and CDR2 is SASEGT.

This chain links TRBV6-7 with TRBJ1-6; D is possibly TRBD1 (5 bases). TRBV6-7 belongs to the ORF category, with a function that is uncertain. There are 17 residues in the CDR3. Trimming shortened V by 3 bases and J by 10 bases, and 22 bases separated the two germline ends. Here the CDR3 reads CASSYGPAGRVESPLHF. For the CDR3, the DNA is TGTGCCAGCAGTTATGGCCCCGCAGGGCGGGTCGAATCACCCCTCCACTTT.

This clonotype was counted only a few times. V gene TRBV4-1 combines with J gene TRBJ1-2, with D tentatively TRBD1 (5 bases). The CDR3 length is 17 residues. Looked up from germline, CDR1 is MGHRA and CDR2 is YSYEKL. Trimming took 0 bases from V and 3 from J, leaving 17 bases between them. The CDR3 bases are TGCGCCAGCAGCCAAGATCCCGAGACAGCGGGCTACTATGGCTACACCTTC. As protein: CASSQDPETAGYYGYTF.